Below, 32 T cell receptor beta chains from the same sample are listed, as sequenced in a study of control samples from healthy donors and cancer patients. The assay was immunoSEQ multiplex PCR, and TCRdb's table has in-frame clones only and misses some. The table has a few hundred thousand clones, 90% seen once. Sequences were obtained from PBMCs. These receptors were obtained from a man aged 40-49 years with head and neck cancer.

The CDR3 bases are TGTGCCAGCAGCTCCACCGGACAGCTGGGCCGCGAAAAACTGTTTTTT. It translates to CASSSTGQLGREKLFF. The chain recombines TRBV9 with TRBJ1-4, with a possible D match to TRBD1 (6 bases). The germline CDR1 and CDR2 sequences are SGDLS and YYNGEE. Trimming shortened V by 4 bases and J by 8 bases, and 21 bases separated the two germline ends. The CDR3 is 16 residues long.

This clone has just a few counts. This sequence joins TRBV7-2 and TRBJ1-5; D gene ambiguous. CDR1 is SGHTA, CDR2 FQGNSA, per germline. CDR3 length: 14 amino acids. V shed 1 base and J shed 1 base, with 5 bases lying between them. The CDR3 protein is CASSLVVSNQPQHF. The CDR3 coding sequence is TGTGCCAGCAGCTTAGTCGTCAGCAATCAGCCCCAGCATTTT.

The chain links TRBV7-3 to TRBJ2-1, with 8 positions matching TRBD2. This CDR3 has 14 amino acids. Per the germline V gene, CDR1 is SGHTA and CDR2 is FQGTGA. V trimming: 5 bases; J trimming: 7 bases; junction bases outside the gene matches: 7. CDR3 protein: CASSLLAGGNEQFF. The CDR3 nucleotides read TGTGCCAGCAGCCTCCTAGCGGGTGGTAATGAGCAGTTCTTC.

The rearrangement joins TRBV7-9 to TRBJ1-2; D gene ambiguous. Trimming cost V 5 bases and J 4 bases, with 11 bases left between them. CDR1 is SEHNR, CDR2 FQNEAQ, per germline (reference sequence). The CDR3 covers 13 residues. CDR3 bases: TGTGCCAGCAGCGAGGACGGTTTCTATGGCTACACCTTC. This sequence encodes CASSEDGFYGYTF.

Comments on this clone: The identical CDR3 is also encoded by other nucleotide sequences in the sample. This sequence joins TRBV9 and TRBJ1-5; D might be TRBD1 (5 bases). Germline V CDR1 and CDR2: SGDLS, YYNGEE. V lost 0 bases to trimming and J lost 5 bases, with 9 bases between them. The CDR3 loop spans 14 amino acids. CDR3 DNA: TGTGCCAGCAGCGTAGTTGGAGGGGATCAGCCCCAGCATTTT. It is translated as CASSVVGGDQPQHF. Combining the CDR3 with reference TRBV9 and TRBJ1-5 gives the whole variable domain DSGVTQTPKHLITATGQRVTLRCSPRSGDLSVYWYQQSLDQGLQFLIQYYNGEERAKGNILERFSAQQFPDLHSELNLSSLELGDSALYFCASSVVGGDQPQHFGDGTRLSIL.

This clone was counted a few times. The chain couples TRBV11-2 to TRBJ2-1; D perhaps matches TRBD2 (6 bases). V lost 4 bases to trimming and J lost 6 bases, with 19 bases between them. CDR3 length: 16 amino acids. Germline V gene lookup returns CDR1 SGHAT and CDR2 FQNNGV. This chain's CDR3 is CASSSILRLEGNEQFF. The CDR3 region has the DNA TGTGCCAGCAGCTCAATTCTCCGACTGGAGGGCAATGAGCAGTTCTTC.

V gene TRBV5-4 combines with J gene TRBJ2-5; D may be TRBD2 (6 bases). The CDR3 contains 13 residues. Germline values: CDR1 SGHNT, CDR2 YYREEE (reference sequence). Trimming took off 4 bases at V and 9 bases at J, with 16 bases between the two ends. The CDR3 nucleotides read TGTGCCAGCAGCCCGGACGGTAGGGAGGCCCAGTACTTC. Encoded protein: CASSPDGREAQYF. The full variable domain, rest sourced from reference TRBV5-4 and TRBJ2-5, is ETGVTQSPTHLIKTRGQQVTLRCSSQSGHNTVSWYQQALGQGPQFIFQYYREEENGRGNFPPRFSGLQFPNYSSELNVNALELDDSALYLCASSPDGREAQYFGPGTRLLVL.

This chain joins TRBV29-1 and TRBJ2-7; 9 bases map to TRBD1. The V segment lost 7 bases and the J segment 5 bases; nucleotides outside the gene matches: 3. In germline, CDR1 is SQVTM, CDR2 ANQGSEA. CDR3 length: 11 amino acids. Here the CDR3 DNA reads TGCAGCGCGGGACAGGGCAACGAGCAGTACTTC. Translating it yields CSAGQGNEQYF.

The chain carries TRBV7-9 and TRBJ2-1; TRBD1 might be the D (5 bases). The germline V gene has CDR1 SEHNR and CDR2 FQNEAQ (reference sequence). The CDR3 length is 12 residues. The V end lost 1 base, the J end lost 12 bases, and 10 bases lay between the germline ends. In nucleotides, the CDR3 is TGTGCCAGCAGCTTAGAGACAACAGGGCAGTTCTTC. This gives the protein CASSLETTGQFF. The full variable domain, in which reference TRBV7-9 and TRBJ2-1 provide the parts outside the CDR3, is DTGVSQNPRHKITKRGQNVTFRCDPISEHNRLYWYRQTLGQGPEFLTYFQNEAQLEKSRLLSDRFSAERPKGSFSTLEIQRTEQGDSAMYLCASSLETTGQFFGPGTRLTVL.

This clone has only one observation. The V and J genes are TRBV19 and TRBJ2-1, with 9 nucleotides matching TRBD1. The V gene's germline CDR1 is LNHDA and CDR2 SQIVND (reference sequence). V gave up 6 bases and J gave up 3 bases; unmatched junction bases: 6. CDR3 length equals 15 residues. This CDR3 is CASRTGTGNYNEQFF. The CDR3 nucleotides read TGTGCCAGTAGGACCGGGACAGGGAACTACAATGAGCAGTTCTTC.

The rearrangement links TRBV19 to TRBJ1-2; a possible D gene is TRBD1 (6 bases). The CDR3 loop spans 15 amino acids. Germline-derived CDR1 and CDR2 are LNHDA and SQIVND (reference sequence). V was pared by 3 bases and J by 0 bases, with 11 bases between. CDR3 bases: TGTGCCAGTAGTATCCAGGACAGACCTAACTATGGCTACACCTTC. Its translation is CASSIQDRPNYGYTF.

This chain connects TRBV5-5 to TRBJ1-5, with 7 nucleotides matching TRBD1. The CDR3 consists of 17 residues. Germline CDR1 SGHKS, CDR2 YYEKEE (reference sequence). V trimming: 3 bases; J trimming: 0 bases; junction bases outside the gene matches: 9. CDR3 in amino acids: CASSSRDSQYSNQPQHF. CDR3 coding DNA: TGTGCCAGCAGCTCCCGGGACAGTCAGTATAGCAATCAGCCCCAGCATTTT.

The chain joins TRBV2 to TRBJ1-3; D gene unclear. CDR1 SNHLY and CDR2 FYNNEI come from the germline V gene. The CDR3 runs 15 residues. V lost 3 bases and J 0 bases, leaving 9 bases between the germline ends. CDR3 in amino acids: CASSEDVFSGNTIYF. Written as DNA, the CDR3 is TGTGCCAGCAGTGAGGACGTTTTCTCTGGAAACACCATATATTTT.

This clone was observed a handful of times. This chain joins TRBV29-1 and TRBJ2-3, with TRBD1 as a possible D gene (5 bases). Trimming stripped 5 bases from V and 5 bases from J, with 14 bases between. CDR1 is SQVTM, CDR2 ANQGSEA, per germline. The CDR3 runs 13 residues. The CDR3 sequence is CSVSTAGRDTQYF. Written as DNA, the CDR3 is TGCAGCGTTTCTACCGCAGGGCGAGATACGCAGTATTTT.

The rearrangement links TRBV29-1 to TRBJ2-7, with 10 bases fitting TRBD2. Germline V gene data show CDR1 as SQVTM and CDR2 as ANQGSEA. J gave up 4 bases and V 4 bases, and 1 base lay outside the gene matches. The CDR3 runs 12 residues. Here the CDR3 DNA reads TGCAGCGTTGCTAGCGGGAGTTACGAGCAGTACTTC. It specifies CSVASGSYEQYF.

The chain has TRBV27 and TRBJ2-7; D is possibly TRBD1 (5 bases). The CDR3 loop spans 15 amino acids. Trimming took off 2 bases at V and 3 bases at J, with 14 bases between the two ends. Germline assignment: CDR1 MNHEY and CDR2 SMNVEV (reference sequence). The CDR3 loop is CASSLPSGQNYEQYF. CDR3 DNA: TGTGCCAGCAGTTTACCATCTGGACAAAACTACGAGCAGTACTTC.

This chain connects TRBV28 to TRBJ1-1; TRBD1 matches at 8 bases. The V gene end was trimmed by 7 bases and the J gene end by 4 bases; junction bases not matched to a gene: 14. This CDR3 contains 16 residues. In germline, CDR1 is MDHEN, CDR2 SYDVKM. CDR3 nucleotides: TGTGCCAGCACCACAGGGGGGACTCATGGGCCCACTGAAGCTTTCTTT. It encodes CASTTGGTHGPTEAFF.

The chain recombines TRBV28 with TRBJ1-1; D call uncertain. Germline V gives CDR1 MDHEN, CDR2 SYDVKM. CDR3 length: 12 residues. Trimming removed 6 bases from V and 5 bases from J, with 10 bases in between. The CDR3 DNA reads TGTGCCAGCAGGGAAGATCTAACTGAAGCTTTCTTT. Its translation is CASREDLTEAFF.

The rearrangement links TRBV3-1 (or the pseudogene TRBV3-2) to TRBJ2-3, with D possibly being TRBD1 (5 bases). From germline, CDR1 is LGHDT and CDR2 YNNKEL (reference sequence). The CDR3 contains 15 residues. V lost 4 bases and J lost 0, with 11 bases in between. The CDR3 DNA is TGTGCCAGCAGCCTTCCAGACAGAAGCACAGATACGCAGTATTTT. It yields the protein CASSLPDRSTDTQYF.

This clone was recorded only once. The chain carries TRBV3-1 (or the pseudogene TRBV3-2) and TRBJ1-2; D gene uncertain. V lost 0 bases to trimming and J lost 7 bases, with 9 bases between them. Germline assignment: CDR1 LGHDT and CDR2 YNNKEL (reference sequence). The CDR3 runs 13 residues. This chain's CDR3 is CASSQEERFGYTF. The CDR3 DNA is TGTGCCAGCAGCCAAGAGGAAAGATTTGGCTACACCTTC.

This chain joins TRBV7-9 and TRBJ2-3; D is uncertain. Trimming pared 2 bases from V and 0 bases from J, leaving 0 bases between. The CDR3 covers 12 residues. CDR1 and CDR2 from the germline V gene are SEHNR and FQNEAQ (reference sequence). In nucleotides, the CDR3 is TGTGCCAGCAGCTTAAGCACAGATACGCAGTATTTT. Protein sequence: CASSLSTDTQYF.

The chain has TRBV5-1 and TRBJ2-1; TRBD2 is a possible D gene (6 bases). CDR3 length: 11 residues. Germline CDR1 reads SGHRS; CDR2 reads YFSETQ. Trimming removed 5 bases at V and 9 bases at J, with 9 bases between. The CDR3 spells CASRSEGEQFF. DNA of the CDR3: TGCGCCAGCAGGTCGGAGGGTGAGCAGTTCTTC.

This clone is a singleton in its sample. The chain employs TRBV27 and TRBJ2-7; D gene unclear. CDR3 length: 14 residues. The germline V gene encodes CDR1 MNHEY and CDR2 SMNVEV (reference sequence). Trimming pared 1 base from V and 2 bases from J, leaving 9 bases between. The CDR3 DNA reads as TGTGCCAGCAGTTTATACCCCCGGGCCTACGAGCAGTACTTC. Residues: CASSLYPRAYEQYF.

The chain recombines TRBV28 with TRBJ2-5; 7 bases match TRBD1. The trim removed 5 bases at V and 5 bases at J, leaving 11 bases unmatched. There are 15 residues in the CDR3. CDR1 and CDR2 from the germline V gene are MDHEN and SYDVKM. The CDR3 spells CASSALTGEGETQYF. CDR3 bases: TGTGCCAGCAGTGCCCTTACAGGGGAAGGGGAGACCCAGTACTTC.

The chain carries TRBV23-1 and TRBJ1-5; the match to TRBD1 covers 8 bases. TRBV23-1 has ORF status, its function being uncertain. V was clipped by 4 bases and J by 0 bases; unmatched bases: 11. CDR3 size: 18 residues. CDR3 region: CASSRPTGERYSNQPQHF. In DNA, the CDR3 is TGCGCCAGCAGTCGCCCGACAGGGGAGAGGTATAGCAATCAGCCCCAGCATTTT.

This clone was recorded once. The gene calls are TRBV24-1 and TRBJ1-2; a possible D gene is TRBD1 (5 bases). This CDR3 is 16 amino acids long. V was clipped by 1 base and J by 4 bases, with 15 bases between them. Germline V gene lookup returns CDR1 KGHDR and CDR2 SFDVKD. CDR3 region: CATSDFETAHIYGYTF. CDR3 DNA sequence: TGTGCCACCAGTGATTTTGAGACAGCCCACATCTATGGCTACACCTTC.

Points on this clone: This sample includes further DNA sequences coding for the same CDR3. This sequence joins TRBV18 and TRBJ1-1; TRBD1 is a possible D gene (5 bases). Trimming left V 6 bases short and J 1 base short, with 9 bases between. This CDR3 has 13 residues. CDR1 is KGHSH, CDR2 LQKENI, per germline. CDR3 sequence reads: CASSPGENTEAFF. The CDR3 bases are TGTGCCAGCTCCCCGGGGGAGAACACTGAAGCTTTCTTT.

The J gene is TRBJ2-2, the V gene TRBV13; 12 bases map to TRBD2. Germline CDR1 PRHDT, CDR2 FYEKMQ (reference sequence). This CDR3 spans 17 amino acids. V lost 4 bases to trimming and J lost 5 bases; unmatched junction nucleotides: 8. CDR3 sequence (DNA): TGTGCCAGCAGCTCGCGAAGACTAGCGGGAGAAACCGGGGAGCTGTTTTTT. Translated: CASSSRRLAGETGELFF.

The V and J genes are TRBV27 and TRBJ2-3, with 7 bases lining up with TRBD1. CDR1 is MNHEY and CDR2 is SMNVEV in the germline V gene (reference sequence). Trimming cost V 0 bases and J 2 bases; bases outside gene matches: 8. The CDR3 runs 17 residues. The CDR3 bases are TGTGCCAGCAGTTTATCAGGGGGACAGTCTAACACAGATACGCAGTATTTT. Translation: CASSLSGGQSNTDTQYF.

Only one count was recorded for this clone. The chain uses TRBV10-1 and TRBJ1-5; 7 bases line up with TRBD1. V shed 6 bases, J shed 14 bases, and the junction held 13 bases outside the gene matches. Germline CDR1 WNHNN, CDR2 SYGVQD (reference sequence). The CDR3 loop spans 13 amino acids. DNA of the CDR3: TGCGCCAGCAGCTCCGGACAGGACGGGATAAAGCATTTT. Translated, it gives CASSSGQDGIKHF.

The rearrangement uses TRBV6-5 and TRBJ2-5; TRBD2 agrees at 9 bases. The end of the DNA fits TRBJ2-7 better, so the J call may be wrong. Germline assignment: CDR1 MNHEY and CDR2 SVGAGI. The CDR3 length is 14 residues. CDR3 region: CAGTPGLASDEQYF. Here the CDR3 DNA reads TGTGCCGGGACTCCGGGACTAGCTTCCGACGAGCAGTACTTC.

The rearrangement joins TRBV25-1 to TRBJ2-5; maybe TRBD1 (5 bases). This CDR3 spans 14 amino acids. Per the germline V gene, CDR1 is MGHDK and CDR2 is SYGVNS. Deletions cut 8 bases from V and 1 base from J, with 14 bases between. CDR3 amino acids: CASAETETQETQYF. The CDR3 nucleotides are TGTGCCAGCGCTGAGACAGAGACCCAAGAGACCCAGTACTTC.